Sequencing of this T cell receptor beta chain was carried out in a study of cytomegalovirus exposure and HLA in healthy donors (TCRdb year 2017). About the study as a whole: In an earlier analysis of some 550 of the donors, under 300 Gb of sequence data and some 120 million unique TCR beta sequences from 150 million to 200 million T cells were reported. The study used immunosequencing to profile the T cell repertoires of hundreds of subjects and linked those repertoires to cytomegalovirus serostatus. An earlier analysis of several hundred of the donors applied high-throughput TCR beta sequencing to assess whether each TCR beta V gene segment acted as functional or pseudogenic. Four to six DR-DQ haplotypes were handled as single units for association and clustering because linkage in the cohort was strong. The number of donors typed differed by locus, with 629-630 for A, B, C, DRB1 and DQB1, around 500 for DQA1, nearly 610 for DPA1, and around 430 for DPB1. In addition to the first cohort of 650 to 750 subjects, a separate validation cohort of some 120 different subjects was used. To predict cytomegalovirus infection status, the study combined high-throughput TCR immunosequencing, statistical association of individual TCRs with disease status, and machine learning. Of the roughly 400 genotyped donors, roughly 85% fell in the genetic ancestry cluster associated with self-reported Caucasian donors. Class I and class II HLA loci were covered by the typing at four-digit resolution. Every discovery cohort repertoire had been produced on one sequencing platform. Among 398 genotyped donors of the cohort, an average of approximately 240,000 unique TCR beta nucleotide sequences were sequenced per donor, 15% to 20% of them non-productive. Donor age, sex, ethnicity and CMV serostatus were collected together with the repertoire data. In a later analysis, previously published TCR beta repertoires from several hundred donors were re-analyzed and high-resolution HLA genotyping was added so that TCR occurrence patterns could be studied. An early release that covered roughly 600 HLA-typed donors contained approximately 300 gigabases of sequencing data and 80 million or so unique TCR sequences. A later genetic analysis took genome-wide SNP genotypes for about three fifths of the 666 donors and used that subset as a discovery cohort. The later analysis used no new phenotypic data to find candidate immune exposures, relying instead on TCR beta sequences and their occurrence across donors. The aim of the study was to test whether cataloging public T cell receptors could identify signatures of past pathogen exposure. General conclusions and limits of the study: Compared with equally common non-associated chains, HLA-associated TCR beta chains in a later analysis were more clonally expanded and had lower generation probabilities. Sequencing depth was assumed to be roughly uniform across donors in the presence/absence analyses, though that assumption may not hold. When HLA alleles, especially DR and DQ, strongly co-occurred, TCR associations were difficult to assign to individual alleles. In the study, approximately 150 TCR beta chains were listed as associated with cytomegalovirus. In a later genetic analysis, a missense DCLRE1C variant was associated with V-gene and J-gene trimming of TCR beta chains, and the association was replicated in an independent cohort. A further reported finding was that TCR beta sequences accurately predicted the HLA-A and HLA-B alleles for most subjects in the first cohort. Because some donors lacked HLA typing at each locus, the association tests relied only on the typed subset. Because the 87-base-pair reads could not distinguish some IMGT-functional V segments, including TRBV6-2 and TRBV6-3, those segments were excluded. According to a later analysis, most CMV-associated TCR beta chains appeared to be HLA-restricted, and the HLA associations seemed to be driven largely by CMV exposure. CMV serostatus was the only immune exposure information available for the cohort. Several of the top co-occurrence clusters appeared to be linked to parvovirus B19, influenza, CMV and Epstein-Barr virus, according to a later analysis. A few of the identified cytomegalovirus-associated TCR beta chains were confirmed in vitro to be specific for cytomegalovirus antigens. In this cohort, only TCR beta chains were sequenced, and detectable features were limited by the absence of alpha or paired-chain data. The earlier analysis of around 600 of the donors excluded 15 to 20 rarely observed V segments, including chromosome 9 orphons, because counts were too low. While some public TCRs were present in many individuals, most TCR sequences turned up only very rarely across donors. The sequencing pipeline was judged likely to have produced a cluster of highly shared sequence variants as a technical artifact. In a later analysis, TCR association rates were found to vary across HLA loci, with the most associated TCRs seen for DRB1 alleles and the fewest for HLA-C alleles. A later genetic analysis reported fewer N-insertions in productive TCRs among donors in an Asian-associated ancestry cluster than the roughly 620-donor mean. The classifier was reported to diagnose cytomegalovirus status with high specificity and sensitivity in both the original and validation cohorts. The authors suggested that the approach could potentially be extended to other disease states and immunological phenotypes. Linkage disequilibrium might explain the correlated functional status among segregating V segments, but an unknown experimental factor could not be excluded. At a false discovery rate of 0.05, a later analysis linked 16,951 TCR beta sequences to specific HLA alleles. Broadly in line with IMGT annotations, most TCR beta V segments showed up in productive rearrangements about 90% or about 30% of the time in an earlier analysis of about 500 of the donors.

Libraries were made using the immunoSEQ multiplex PCR assay. The multiplex PCR relied on a mix of 60 forward primers for TCR Vbeta segments and 13 reverse primers for TCR Jbeta segments. The CDR3 region of rearranged TCR beta genes was amplified from genomic DNA by a multiplex PCR assay. On the Illumina HiSeq System, the amplified TCR beta libraries were sequenced as 87-base-pair reads. The original methods were these. A later analysis tallied some 79 million unique TCR beta chains across the 550 to 850 repertoires, and approximately 12 million of those chains were shared by two or more donors. Raw reads were error-corrected and collapsed into unique sequences by a nearest-neighbor algorithm in which closely related sequences were merged to remove PCR and sequencing errors. Alignment of CDR3 sequences to IMGT reference sequences was used to assign V, D and J gene segments. For a sequence to be retained, a match of at least six nucleotides to both a V gene segment and a J gene segment was required. Rearrangements were classified as productive when the CDR3 lacked stop codons and remained in frame with V and J, and all other rearrangements were classified as non-productive. Following IMGT convention, CDR3 was defined as the stretch from the second conserved V-encoded cysteine to the conserved J-encoded phenylalanine. The earlier analysis of about 500 of the donors excluded sequences that lacked an unambiguous match to a single V gene segment. An earlier analysis of approximately 590 of the donors classified V segments as functional when productive rearrangements were above 56.7% and as segregating when the standard deviation between donors was above 5%. A statistical classification framework was developed to diagnose cytomegalovirus status using the catalog of TCR beta chain sequences. In a later analysis, TCR nucleotide sequences were compared against IMGT/GENE-DB human TR gene sequences so that V and J genes could be assigned. In a later analysis, CDR3 sequences and most-parsimonious VDJ recombination scenarios were assigned using the TCRdist pipeline. A later analysis defined each TCR beta chain by its CDR3 amino acid sequence plus V-gene family, and excluded reads lacking a unique V-gene family. To address suspected cross-contamination and a sequencing artifact, a later analysis removed roughly 580 highly shared, low-generation-probability nucleotide sequences. In a later analysis, a clonal expansion index was calculated for each public chain from normalized within-repertoire ranks of inferred template counts. Generation probabilities in a later analysis came from a VDJ recombination model fitted to out-of-frame rearrangements, and those results were checked against IGoR. In a later analysis, hypergeometric tests were used to score TCR-TCR, TCR-HLA and TCR-CMV co-occurrence, with a repertoire-size bias correction applied to TCR pairs. To estimate false discovery rates, a later analysis permuted the HLA or CMV assignments 20 times. A later analysis grouped co-occurring TCRs with DBSCAN, adding TCRdist sequence similarity when clustering within HLA-allele-positive subsets. Co-occurrence clustering excluded repertoires with fewer than 30,000 or more than 120,000 public chains, plus five with anomalous nucleotide sharing. The table was pulled from immuneACCESS by TCRdb, which kept in-frame rearrangements only. Such tables lose some clones; where checked, under half of the loss comes from unresolved V genes, and the rest has no known cause. That table furnishes V, J and clone size, whereas the DNA furnished D and trimming. Counted in this sample were roughly 150,000 clones; 75% to 90% of them appeared once. Over 0.95% of the sample goes to the ten largest clones.

The cohort consisted of 666 healthy bone marrow donors. Cohort members were all nominally healthy when sampled, although unrecorded immune exposures were likely present. The donor was CMV seronegative and was included in the group of a few hundred seronegative cohort members. A peripheral blood sample was provided by each donor, and peripheral blood mononuclear cells were used for TCR beta sequencing. The Qiagen DNeasy Blood Extraction Kit was used to extract genomic DNA from the blood cell samples. Trimming leaves V shorter by 4 bases and J shorter by 5 bases, with the junction holding 7 bases beyond the gene matches. As encoded in the germline V gene, CDR1 is SGHRS while CDR2 is YFSETQ. The CDR3 runs 14 residues from the cysteine to the phenylalanine. CDR3 DNA is the only sequence kept; it has 42 bases, read in frame from the first base. Notes on this clone: Its antigen is not yet known. Per-nucleotide qualities are absent, and no much larger clonotype sits a single base away. Other DNA sequences within the sample encode an identical CDR3.

Sequencing was carried out using PBMCs. The chain links TRBV5-1 with TRBJ2-5, with 8 bases aligning to TRBD1. The sequence was collected from a female donor in good health and CMV-seronegative. The bases are TGCGCCAGCAGCCTGACAGGGGCGGGGGAGACCCAGTACTTC. This translates into CASSLTGAGETQYF.